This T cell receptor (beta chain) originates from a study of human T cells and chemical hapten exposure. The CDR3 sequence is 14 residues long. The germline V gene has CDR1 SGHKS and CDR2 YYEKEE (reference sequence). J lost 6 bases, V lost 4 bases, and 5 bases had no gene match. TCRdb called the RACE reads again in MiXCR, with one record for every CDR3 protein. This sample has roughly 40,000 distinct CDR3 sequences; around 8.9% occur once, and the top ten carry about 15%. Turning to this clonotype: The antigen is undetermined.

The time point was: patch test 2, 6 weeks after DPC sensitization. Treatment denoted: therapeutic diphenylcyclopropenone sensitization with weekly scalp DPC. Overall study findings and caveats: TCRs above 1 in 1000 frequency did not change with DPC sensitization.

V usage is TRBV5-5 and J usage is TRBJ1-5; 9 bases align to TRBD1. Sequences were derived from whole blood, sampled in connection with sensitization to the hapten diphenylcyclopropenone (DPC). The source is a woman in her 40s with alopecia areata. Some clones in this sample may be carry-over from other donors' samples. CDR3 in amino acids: CASSKPGQGQPQHF. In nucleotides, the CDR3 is TGTGCCAGCAGCAAACCGGGACAGGGTCAGCCCCAGCATTTT.